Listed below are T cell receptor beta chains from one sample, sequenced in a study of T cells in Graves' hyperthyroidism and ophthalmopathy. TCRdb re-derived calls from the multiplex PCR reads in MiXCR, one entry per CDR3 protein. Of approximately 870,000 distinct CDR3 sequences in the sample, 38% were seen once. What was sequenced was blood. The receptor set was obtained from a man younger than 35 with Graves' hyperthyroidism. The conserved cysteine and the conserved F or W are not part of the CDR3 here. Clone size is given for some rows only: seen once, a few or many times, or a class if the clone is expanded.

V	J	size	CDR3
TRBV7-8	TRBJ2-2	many	ASSPRRTGELF
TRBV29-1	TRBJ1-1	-	SVDPGTGGRAEAF
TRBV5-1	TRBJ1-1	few	ASSVRDRTEAF
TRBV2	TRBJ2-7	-	ASTDQGEKTYEQY
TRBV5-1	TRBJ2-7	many	ASSLDGLYEQY
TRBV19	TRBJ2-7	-	ASSMARGYEQY
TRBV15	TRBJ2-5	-	ATSSLAHGGRETQY
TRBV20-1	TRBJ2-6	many	SASPDRAGANVLT
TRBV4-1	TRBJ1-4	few	ASSQDTGEAGQLF
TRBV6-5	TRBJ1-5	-	ASRPTINQPQH
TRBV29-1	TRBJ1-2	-	SVGTGAYYGYT
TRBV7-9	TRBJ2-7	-	ASSLVGQGNYEQY
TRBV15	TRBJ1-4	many	ATSTSSENEKLF
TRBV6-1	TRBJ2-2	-	ASSKQGQGVSGELF
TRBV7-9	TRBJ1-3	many	ASSLKGQGNTIY
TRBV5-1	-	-	ASSSGTSGGRDETQY
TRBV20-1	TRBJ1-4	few	SARSGISRANEKLF
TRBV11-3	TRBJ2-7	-	ASSFRGGSQY
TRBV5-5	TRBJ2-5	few	ASSSTSAWQETQY
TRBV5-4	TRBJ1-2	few	ASSLEGRASPNYGYT
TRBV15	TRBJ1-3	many	ATSRDQGGNTIY
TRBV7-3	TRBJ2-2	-	ASSLTLRGSSGELF
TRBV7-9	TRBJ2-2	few	ASSPWTDYTGELF
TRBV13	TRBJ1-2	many	ASSPLGRNYGYT
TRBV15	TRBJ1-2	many	ATSKRPVETRGYT
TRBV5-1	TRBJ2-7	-	ASSLAGQGPHEQY
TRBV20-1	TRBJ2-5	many	SARDQTQY
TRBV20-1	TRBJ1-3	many	SARPVRGGNTIY
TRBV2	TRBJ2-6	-	ASSDNQLT
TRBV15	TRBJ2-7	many	ATSRSPGLLHYEQY
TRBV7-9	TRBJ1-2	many	ASSFRFSDYGYT
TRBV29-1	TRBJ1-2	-	SSTTVYGYT
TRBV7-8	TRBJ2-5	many	ASSLGLAGAQETQY
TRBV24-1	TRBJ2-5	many	ATSDSQETQY
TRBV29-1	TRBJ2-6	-	SVDGAGARTSGANVLT
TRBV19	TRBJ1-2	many	ATLRGYT
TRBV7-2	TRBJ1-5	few	ASSLEIGPQH
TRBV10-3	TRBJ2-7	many	AISEFDGGGYEQY
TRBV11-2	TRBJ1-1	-	ASSLWDRILPAF
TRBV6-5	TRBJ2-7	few	ASSPHLQGLDEQY
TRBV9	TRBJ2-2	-	ASSQGINSAGELF
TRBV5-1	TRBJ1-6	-	ASSFSGPAGSPLH
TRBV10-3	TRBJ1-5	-	ASSLPGTSNQPQH
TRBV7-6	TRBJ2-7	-	ASSPQDLLEQY
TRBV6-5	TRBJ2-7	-	ASSYSKRGWEQY
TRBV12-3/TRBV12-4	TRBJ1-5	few	ASSLRTGATYSNQPQH
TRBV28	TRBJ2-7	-	ASRSTRDKAYEQY
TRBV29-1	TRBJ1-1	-	SVEEARGSTEAF
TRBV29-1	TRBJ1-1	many	SAEQGPGAEAF
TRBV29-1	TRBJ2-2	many	SADIQGANTGELF
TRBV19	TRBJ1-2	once	ASREGGDYGYT
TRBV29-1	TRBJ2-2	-	SVARDIWELF
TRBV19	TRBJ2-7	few	ASSINGPYEQY